The clone carrying this TCR beta chain was counted a single time. Its target is unknown. The germline V gene encodes CDR1 MNHEY and CDR2 SMNVEV (reference sequence). The CDR3 spans 19 residues. V was cut by 2 bases and J by 3 bases, with 20 bases left in between. Second-dose intervals near 4 or 12 weeks were combined. Using immunoSEQ multiplex PCR, the repertoire was profiled, and TCRdb retains in-frame clones only, with some absent. This sample has over 50,000 clones; around 81% occur once, and the top ten carry 20% to 30%. The entry originates in a study of T cell responses to AZD1222 COVID-19 vaccine. Whole-study findings and limits: Two doses of AZD1222 preceded a rise in Spike-specific TCR breadth and depth. CD4 TCRs linked to vaccination spanned spike, dominating at 160-218 and 743-854.

This sequence originates from an adult who received the AZD1222 COVID-19 vaccine. The rearrangement joins TRBV27 to TRBJ2-6, with D possibly matching TRBD1 (6 bases). The sample consisted of peripheral blood, taken 28 days after the second AZD1222 dose. DNA for the CDR3: TGTGCCAGCAGTTTAAGGGGTCAGGGGCGGTTACGTGGGGCCAACGTCCTGACTTTC. Its translation is CASSLRGQGRLRGANVLTF.